This T cell receptor beta chain was identified during a study of blood T cell repertoires in COVID-19. Germline V lookup: CDR1 LGHNT, CDR2 FRNRAP. This CDR3 is built from 15 residues. V lost 3 bases and J lost 4; bases outside the gene matches: 5. The table lists this clone with a few counts. Original processing methods: Quantification of nucleated cells was approximated via reference gene primer amplification. Produced via immunoSEQ multiplex PCR; TCRdb's table is partial and in-frame only. V, J and clone size are taken as reported in that table, and D and trimming were inferred from the DNA itself. Of about 300,000 clones detected, 65% to 85% appear once; the ten largest clones hold roughly 1.2%.

The chain combines TRBV12-5 with TRBJ1-3, with 8 positions matching TRBD1. The specimen sequenced was peripheral blood. The clonotype was recovered from a woman aged 45-60 years with acute or convalescent COVID-19. The CDR3 DNA is TGTGCTAGTGGTTTTTCCAGGGGGCTAGGAAACACCATATATTTT. Residues: CASGFSRGLGNTIYF. Together with reference TRBV12-5 and TRBJ1-3, the CDR3 gives the full variable domain: DARVTQTPRHKVTEMGQEVTMRCQPILGHNTVFWYRQTMMQGLELLAYFRNRAPLDDSGMPKDRFSAEMPDATLATLKIQPSEPRDSAVYFCASGFSRGLGNTIYFGEGSWLTVV.